This paragraph covers one T cell receptor (beta chain) sequence. The CDR3 spans 14 residues. The junction had 4 bases not matched to a gene; V was cut back by 4 bases and J by 3 bases. CDR1 and CDR2 from the germline V gene are SGHDT and YYEEEE. This specimen belongs to a study of radiotherapy plus CTLA-4 blockade in lung cancer. Some clones are missing from TCRdb's copy, which holds only in-frame ones; the method was immunoSEQ multiplex PCR. Among 55,000 to 70,000 clones listed, around 85% were seen once. The sample in question was peripheral blood, obtained from a patient treated with radiotherapy plus ipilimumab. The source of this sequence is a human donor with non-small cell lung cancer who had a complete response to radiotherapy plus ipilimumab. The genes are TRBV5-6 and TRBJ2-1; 7 bases fit TRBD2. CDR3 region: CASSRGGSYNEQFF. The CDR3 region has the DNA TGTGCCAGCAGCCGGGGCGGGAGCTACAATGAGCAGTTCTTC. Variable domain in full (rest from reference TRBV5-6 and TRBJ2-1): DAGVTQSPTHLIKTRGQQVTLRCSPKSGHDTVSWYQQALGQGPQFIFQYYEEEERQRGNFPDRFSGHQFPNYSSELNVNALLLGDSALYLCASSRGGSYNEQFFGPGTRLTVL.